This T cell receptor beta chain derives from a study of T cell responses to AZD1222 COVID-19 vaccine. Study-level findings and limits: Spike-wide coverage was observed for vaccine-associated CD4 TCRs, with dominant responses at 160-218 and 743-854. The donors showed a predominance of white British ancestry and of females, with possible underestimation of clonal diversity.

Profiling relied on immunoSEQ multiplex PCR, and the TCRdb table lists in-frame clones only, not all of them. Seen here are fewer than 200,000 clones, 75% to 90% observed once, and the top ten hold roughly 4.3%. J lost 2 bases, V lost 6 bases, and 12 bases had no gene match. The CDR3 totals 16 residues. The germline CDR1 and CDR2 sequences are SQVTM and ANQGSEA. A word on this clone: Its antigen is not known.

The clonotype comes from an adult who received the MenACWY meningococcal vaccine as a control. Specimen: peripheral blood, collected 28 days after the second dose of the MenACWY control vaccine. The rearrangement links TRBV29-1 to TRBJ2-5; 10 bases map to TRBD1. The CDR3 DNA follows: TGCAGCGTCCAGTCGGCCCGGGACAGGGGACAAGAGACCCAGTACTTC. Its protein is CSVQSARDRGQETQYF. The complete variable domain, with remaining parts taken from reference TRBV29-1 and TRBJ2-5, reads SAVISQKPSRDICQRGTSLTIQCQVDSQVTMMFWYRQQPGQSLTLIATANQGSEATYESGFVIDKFPISRPNLTFSTLTVSNMSPEDSSIYLCSVQSARDRGQETQYFGPGTRLLVL.